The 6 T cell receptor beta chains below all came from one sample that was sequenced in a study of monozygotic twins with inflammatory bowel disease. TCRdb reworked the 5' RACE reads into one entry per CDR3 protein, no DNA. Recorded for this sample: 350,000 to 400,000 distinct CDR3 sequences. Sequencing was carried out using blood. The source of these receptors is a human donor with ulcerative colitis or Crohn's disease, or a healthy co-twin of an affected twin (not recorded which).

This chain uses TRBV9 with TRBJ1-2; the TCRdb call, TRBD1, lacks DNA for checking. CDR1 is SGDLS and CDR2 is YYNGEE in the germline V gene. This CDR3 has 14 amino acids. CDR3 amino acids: CASREPGSTWGYTF.

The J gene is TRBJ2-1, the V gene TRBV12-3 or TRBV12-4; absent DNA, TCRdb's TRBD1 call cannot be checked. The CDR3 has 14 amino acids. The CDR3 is CASLTGVIPNEQFF.

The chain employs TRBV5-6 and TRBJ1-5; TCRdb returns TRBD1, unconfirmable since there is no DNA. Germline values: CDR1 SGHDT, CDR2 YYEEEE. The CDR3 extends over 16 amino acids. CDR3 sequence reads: CASSSQGAWSHQPQHF. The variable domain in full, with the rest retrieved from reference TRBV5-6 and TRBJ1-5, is DAGVTQSPTHLIKTRGQQVTLRCSPKSGHDTVSWYQQALGQGPQFIFQYYEEEERQRGNFPDRFSGHQFPNYSSELNVNALLLGDSALYLCASSSQGAWSHQPQHFGDGTRLSIL.

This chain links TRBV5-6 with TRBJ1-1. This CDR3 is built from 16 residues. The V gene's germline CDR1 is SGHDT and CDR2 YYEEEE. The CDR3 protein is CASSLVWYNTNTEAFF.

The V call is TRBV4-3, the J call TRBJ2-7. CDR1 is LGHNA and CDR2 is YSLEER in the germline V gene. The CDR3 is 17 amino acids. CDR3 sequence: CASSQELTPGLSYEQYF.

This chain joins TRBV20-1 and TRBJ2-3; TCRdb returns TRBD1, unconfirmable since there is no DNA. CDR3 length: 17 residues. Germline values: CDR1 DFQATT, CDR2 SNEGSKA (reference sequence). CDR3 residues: CSARATPDGLRTDTQYF.